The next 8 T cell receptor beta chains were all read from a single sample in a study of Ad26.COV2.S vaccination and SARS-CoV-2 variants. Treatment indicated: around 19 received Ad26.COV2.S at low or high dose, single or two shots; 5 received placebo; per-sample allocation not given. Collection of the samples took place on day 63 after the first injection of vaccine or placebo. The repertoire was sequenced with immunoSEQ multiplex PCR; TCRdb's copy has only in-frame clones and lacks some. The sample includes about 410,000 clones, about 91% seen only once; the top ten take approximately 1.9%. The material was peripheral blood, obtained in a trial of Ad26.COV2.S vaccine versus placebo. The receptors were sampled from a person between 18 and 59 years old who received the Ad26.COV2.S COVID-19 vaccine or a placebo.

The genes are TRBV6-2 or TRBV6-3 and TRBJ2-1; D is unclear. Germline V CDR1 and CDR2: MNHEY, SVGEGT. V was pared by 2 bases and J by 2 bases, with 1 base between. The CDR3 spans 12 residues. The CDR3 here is CASSYAYNEQFF. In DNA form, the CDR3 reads TGTGCCAGCAGTTACGCCTACAATGAGCAGTTCTTC.

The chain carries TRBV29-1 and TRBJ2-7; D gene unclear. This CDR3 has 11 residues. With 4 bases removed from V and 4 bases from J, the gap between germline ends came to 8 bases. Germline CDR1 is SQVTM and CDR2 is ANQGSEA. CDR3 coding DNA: TGCAGCGTTGGTGCAGGTTACGAGCAGTACTTC. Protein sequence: CSVGAGYEQYF.

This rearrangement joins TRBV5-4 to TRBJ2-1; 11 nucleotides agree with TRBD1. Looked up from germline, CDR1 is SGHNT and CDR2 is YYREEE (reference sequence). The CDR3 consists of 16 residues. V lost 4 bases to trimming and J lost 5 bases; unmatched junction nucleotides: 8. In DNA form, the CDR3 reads TGTGCCAGCAGCCCAATAGGACAGGGGGCCCACAATGAGCAGTTCTTC. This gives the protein CASSPIGQGAHNEQFF.

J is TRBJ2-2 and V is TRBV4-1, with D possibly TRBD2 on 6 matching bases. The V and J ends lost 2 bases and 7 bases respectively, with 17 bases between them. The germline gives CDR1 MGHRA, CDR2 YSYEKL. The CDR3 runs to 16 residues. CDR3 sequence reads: CASSQRAGLGDGELFF. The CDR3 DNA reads TGCGCCAGCAGCCAAAGGGCGGGGCTCGGGGACGGGGAGCTGTTTTTT.

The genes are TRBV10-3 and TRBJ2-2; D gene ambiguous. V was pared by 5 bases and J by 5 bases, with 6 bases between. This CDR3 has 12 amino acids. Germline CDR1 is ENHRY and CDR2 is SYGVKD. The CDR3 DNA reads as TGTGCCATCAGTCCAGCGACCGGGGAGCTGTTTTTT. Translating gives CAISPATGELFF.

The CDR3 nucleotides read TGTGCCAGCAGCTTAGAAGGGGGGAGGGCCCCGCCAGATACGCAGTATTTT. This codes for CASSLEGGRAPPDTQYF. The chain joins TRBV7-9 to TRBJ2-3; D may be TRBD2 (7 bases). V gave up 1 base and J gave up 4 bases, with 18 bases separating them. CDR3 length equals 17 residues. Germline V lookup: CDR1 SEHNR, CDR2 FQNEAQ (reference sequence).

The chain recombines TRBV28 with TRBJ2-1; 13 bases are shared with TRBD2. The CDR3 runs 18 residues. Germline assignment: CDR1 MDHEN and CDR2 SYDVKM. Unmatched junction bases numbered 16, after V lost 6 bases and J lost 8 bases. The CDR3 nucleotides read TGTGCCAGCAGCCCTCCGTCCGAACTAGCGGGAGGGAGGGATGAGCAGTTCTTC. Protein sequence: CASSPPSELAGGRDEQFF.

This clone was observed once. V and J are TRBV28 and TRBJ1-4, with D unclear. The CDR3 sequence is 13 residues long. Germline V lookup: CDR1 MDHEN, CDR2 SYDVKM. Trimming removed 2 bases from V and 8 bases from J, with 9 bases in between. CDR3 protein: CASSLAGWEKLFF. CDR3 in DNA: TGTGCCAGCAGTTTAGCAGGCTGGGAAAAACTGTTTTTT.